The 25 T cell receptor beta chains below were found in one sample sequenced in a study of OX40 agonist ivuxolimab in advanced cancers. Clones were read by immunoSEQ multiplex PCR, and TCRdb kept only the in-frame ones, dropping some. This table holds 45,000 to 60,000 clones, roughly 90% found once. The input for sequencing was CD4+ or CD8+ T cells sorted from blood, taken in a trial of the OX40 agonist ivuxolimab. The receptor source for this set is an adult with an advanced solid tumor such as melanoma, head and neck, liver or kidney cancer.

V is TRBV7-9 and J is TRBJ2-6; D remains unclear. The CDR3 is 13 residues long. Trimming removed 4 bases from V and 9 bases from J, with 10 bases in between. Germline CDR1 reads SEHNR; CDR2 reads FQNEAQ (reference sequence). This CDR3 is CASSSRTGNVLTF. As DNA, the CDR3 is TGTGCCAGCAGCTCCAGGACGGGCAACGTCCTGACTTTC.

The rearrangement joins TRBV6-1 to TRBJ1-2; 7 positions agree with TRBD1. Per germline, CDR1 MNHNS and CDR2 SASEGT. Germline trimming cut 7 bases from V and 7 bases from J; bases unmatched to any gene: 12. The length of the CDR3 is 14 residues. CDR3 bases: TGTGCCAGCACCCTAGGGACAGCCTACCGTGGCTACACCTTC. Amino acids: CASTLGTAYRGYTF.

The rearrangement uses TRBV7-2 and TRBJ2-1, with 9 positions matching TRBD1. The germline V gene encodes CDR1 SGHTA and CDR2 FQGNSA. Trimming cost V 11 bases and J 6 bases; bases outside gene matches: 8. The CDR3 has 13 amino acids. CDR3 bases: TGTGCCCCCCGGGACAGGGCTTCCAATGAGCAGTTCTTC. Amino acids: CAPRDRASNEQFF.

The J gene is TRBJ1-3, the V gene TRBV5-4; the match to TRBD1 covers 8 bases. This CDR3 has 14 residues. J gave up 2 bases and V 4 bases, and 2 bases lay outside the gene matches. The germline gives CDR1 SGHNT, CDR2 YYREEE (reference sequence). CDR3 in DNA: TGTGCCAGCAGCACGGACAGGGCTGGAAACACCATATATTTT. It specifies CASSTDRAGNTIYF.

This clone was seen a single time. This chain connects TRBV21-1 to TRBJ1-5; TRBD1, as called in the table, went unchecked against the DNA. TRBV21-1 is classified as a pseudogene. CDR3 length: 15 amino acids. DNA of the CDR3: TGTGCCAGCAGCAAAGGGGGGCTTGGCAATCAGCCCCAGCATTTT. Protein sequence: CASSKGGLGNQPQHF.

The chain employs TRBV30 and TRBJ1-2, with TRBD1 matching over 9 bases. Looked up from germline, CDR1 is GTSNPN and CDR2 is SVGIG (reference sequence). V dropped 3 bases and J dropped 8; count of bases not matched to a gene: 7. The CDR3 consists of 13 residues. The chain's CDR3 is CAWRRGQGGGYTF. The CDR3 coding sequence is TGTGCCTGGAGACGGGGACAGGGTGGCGGCTACACCTTC.

This clone was recorded only once. The chain couples TRBV5-4 to TRBJ2-5, with 8 bases identical to TRBD1. CDR3 length: 14 residues. V was clipped by 4 bases and J by 5 bases; unmatched bases: 7. Germline CDR1 reads SGHNT; CDR2 reads YYREEE (reference sequence). The CDR3 loop is CASSQGAGGETQYF. CDR3 in DNA: TGTGCCAGCAGCCAGGGGGCGGGCGGGGAGACCCAGTACTTC.

The chain is built from TRBV6-6 and TRBJ1-6, with TRBD1 matching 7 bases. The CDR3 runs to 14 residues. The germline V gene has CDR1 MNHNY and CDR2 SVGAGI (reference sequence). Trimming at V came to 7 bases and at J to 5 bases, leaving 5 bases not matched to a gene. The CDR3 loop is CASKGQGDNSPLHF. The CDR3 bases are TGTGCCAGCAAAGGGCAGGGGGATAATTCACCCCTCCACTTT.

The chain couples TRBV30 to TRBJ1-1; D may be TRBD1 (6 bases). Trimming left V 5 bases short and J 7 bases short, with 17 bases between. Germline V gives CDR1 GTSNPN, CDR2 SVGIG (reference sequence). The CDR3 spans 13 residues. This chain's CDR3 is CAWEPTGIGEAFF. Written as DNA, the CDR3 is TGTGCCTGGGAACCAACAGGGATAGGTGAAGCTTTCTTT.

This chain links TRBV9 with TRBJ2-1, with 7 bases lining up with TRBD1. CDR1 and CDR2 from the germline V gene are SGDLS and YYNGEE. This CDR3 has 13 amino acids. V trimming: 0 bases; J trimming: 7 bases; junction bases outside the gene matches: 1. The CDR3 protein is CASSVATGNEQFF. The CDR3 nucleotides read TGTGCCAGCAGCGTAGCGACAGGGAATGAGCAGTTCTTC.

The V gene is TRBV7-2, the J gene TRBJ1-1, with 7 nucleotides matching TRBD1. Germline assignment: CDR1 SGHTA and CDR2 FQGNSA. The V gene end was trimmed by 3 bases and the J gene end by 8 bases; junction bases not matched to a gene: 9. The CDR3 sequence is 14 residues long. The CDR3 DNA reads as TGTGCCAGCAGCTTTGGGGCAGGGGGGAGAGAAGCTTTCTTT. This encodes CASSFGAGGREAFF.

The chain links TRBV2 to TRBJ1-5; D ambiguous. The germline V gene has CDR1 SNHLY and CDR2 FYNNEI. V shed 8 bases and J shed 2 bases, with 7 bases lying between them. The CDR3 totals 12 residues. The CDR3 coding sequence is TGTGCCAGCCGAAGTGGCAATCAGCCCCAGCATTTT. Translating it yields CASRSGNQPQHF.

CDR3 protein: CASIQGAGELFF. CDR3 DNA: TGTGCCAGCATCCAGGGGGCCGGGGAGCTGTTTTTT. The chain carries TRBV28 and TRBJ2-2; 7 bases fit TRBD1. Per the germline V gene, CDR1 is MDHEN and CDR2 is SYDVKM. The CDR3 is 12 residues long. Trimming removed 7 bases from V and 6 bases from J; junction bases left unmatched: 2.

The CDR3 sequence: CASTRLAGGTDTQYF. In nucleotides, the CDR3 is TGCGCCAGCACAAGACTAGCGGGGGGGACAGATACGCAGTATTTT. V and J are TRBV5-1 and TRBJ2-3; 14 nucleotides match TRBD2. The CDR3 totals 15 residues. Germline V gene data show CDR1 as SGHRS and CDR2 as YFSETQ. V lost 6 bases to trimming and J lost 3 bases; unmatched junction nucleotides: 3.

This rearrangement joins TRBV5-1 to TRBJ2-1; D unresolved. CDR1 is SGHRS and CDR2 is YFSETQ in the germline V gene. The CDR3 loop spans 13 amino acids. Trimming pared 0 bases from V and 5 bases from J, leaving 6 bases between. CDR3 residues: CASSLGPNNEQFF. CDR3 in DNA: TGCGCCAGCAGCTTGGGGCCTAACAATGAGCAGTTCTTC.

This clone occurred once. The gene calls are TRBV21-1 and TRBJ1-4; the table's TRBD1 call for D was not verified on the DNA. TRBV21-1 is reported as a pseudogene. The CDR3 runs to 13 residues. The CDR3 DNA follows: TGTGCCAGCAGACAGGGAAGTAATGAAAAACTGTTTTTT. Translation: CASRQGSNEKLFF.

The rearrangement joins TRBV6-6 to TRBJ2-7; D is undetermined. Germline CDR1 reads MNHNY; CDR2 reads SVGAGI (reference sequence). The V end lost 0 bases, the J end lost 0 bases, and 6 bases lay between the germline ends. The CDR3 sequence is 14 residues long. This chain's CDR3 is CASSYSAGSYEQYF. CDR3 coding DNA: TGTGCCAGCAGTTACTCGGCAGGCTCCTACGAGCAGTACTTC.

This clone was seen a few times. V gene TRBV5-1 combines with J gene TRBJ2-2; either TRBD1 or TRBD2 may supply D (5 bases each). This CDR3 is 15 amino acids long. Per germline, CDR1 SGHRS and CDR2 YFSETQ. Trimming removed 0 bases at V and 2 bases at J, with 8 bases between. The CDR3 spells CASSLVGDNTGELFF. The CDR3 region has the DNA TGCGCCAGCAGCTTGGTGGGGGATAACACCGGGGAGCTGTTTTTT.

This sequence joins TRBV5-1 and TRBJ1-1; maybe TRBD1 (6 bases). The CDR3 length is 14 residues. The V end was cut by 4 bases, the J end by 6 bases, with 16 bases between. Germline V gene lookup returns CDR1 SGHRS and CDR2 YFSETQ. CDR3 DNA: TGCGCCAGCAGCGTACAGGGTGGGGTGTCTGAAGCTTTCTTT. The encoded protein is CASSVQGGVSEAFF.

The gene calls are TRBV7-9 and TRBJ2-6; D not resolved. Trimming shortened V by 5 bases and J by 4 bases, and 15 bases separated the two germline ends. Germline V gene sequence: CDR1 SEHNR, CDR2 FQNEAQ (reference sequence). The CDR3 spans 16 residues. CDR3 amino acids: CASSPVPSLGANVLTF. DNA of the CDR3: TGTGCCAGCAGCCCAGTCCCCAGCTTGGGGGCCAACGTCCTGACTTTC.

V gene TRBV5-1 combines with J gene TRBJ2-1; D is possibly TRBD2 (6 bases). Germline V gives CDR1 SGHRS, CDR2 YFSETQ. This CDR3 has 15 residues. With 0 bases removed from V and 5 bases from J, the gap between germline ends came to 12 bases. CDR3 amino acids: CASSLDGSVDNEQFF. CDR3 bases: TGCGCCAGCAGCTTGGACGGGAGCGTAGACAATGAGCAGTTCTTC.

This rearrangement joins TRBV5-1 to TRBJ2-3; D not certain. The CDR3 totals 12 residues. Germline V gene sequence: CDR1 SGHRS, CDR2 YFSETQ. V was shortened by 3 bases and J by 2 bases, with 4 bases between the two germline ends. The CDR3 DNA reads as TGCGCCAGCAGCTCCCCCACAGATACGCAGTATTTT. Its translation is CASSSPTDTQYF.

This rearrangement joins TRBV30 to TRBJ1-2, with a weak D call TRBD1 (6 bases). The CDR3 extends over 16 amino acids. Germline assignment: CDR1 GTSNPN and CDR2 SVGIG (reference sequence). V lost 1 base to trimming and J lost 4 bases, with 19 bases between them. The DNA of the CDR3 is TGTGCCTGGAGTGGCTGGACAGTCTCCAAAACCTATGGCTACACCTTC. Translation: CAWSGWTVSKTYGYTF.

The chain recombines TRBV28 with TRBJ1-2; the D is unclear. The CDR3 is 14 amino acids. V lost 7 bases to trimming and J lost 6 bases, with 18 bases between them. Germline assignment: CDR1 MDHEN and CDR2 SYDVKM. This chain's CDR3 is CASTAGYLFDGYTF. The CDR3 DNA follows: TGTGCCAGCACCGCCGGGTACCTTTTTGATGGCTACACCTTC.

This clone was picked up one time. The CDR3 DNA is TGTGCCAGCAGCTTCTTCAGTCAGGGCGCTGGAAACACCATATATTTT. Protein: CASSFFSQGAGNTIYF. The chain combines TRBV7-2 with TRBJ1-3; the D gene is possibly TRBD1 (5 bases). Germline V gives CDR1 SGHTA, CDR2 FQGNSA. The V end lost 3 bases, the J end lost 2 bases, and 14 bases lay between the germline ends. This CDR3 has 16 amino acids.